Below are 3 T cell receptor beta chains sequenced from a single sample in a study of shared clonotypes between healthy human individuals. Clones were sequenced by immunoSEQ multiplex PCR, and TCRdb holds only the in-frame ones, with some missing. The sample records some 530,000 clones, approximately 84% being singletons. Sequenced: PBMCs. The origin of the receptors is a woman aged 40 to 55 in good health. Some clones in this sample may be carry-over from other donors' samples.

CDR3 bases: TGTGCCAGCAGCTCTACTAGCGGGACTTCCTACGAGCAGTACTTC. Its protein product is CASSSTSGTSYEQYF. The rearrangement joins TRBV7-9 to TRBJ2-7, with 10 nucleotides matching TRBD2. J was trimmed by 1 base and V by 4 bases; bases with no gene match: 4. Per the germline V gene, CDR1 is SEHNR and CDR2 is FQNEAQ (reference sequence). This CDR3 is built from 15 residues.

The chain couples TRBV11-1 to TRBJ2-7; 9 bases map to TRBD1. Germline loops: CDR1 SGHAT, CDR2 FQDESV (reference sequence). There are 15 residues in the CDR3. Trimming at V came to 5 bases and at J to 1 base, leaving 6 bases not matched to a gene. CDR3 region: CASSPYRGPSYEQYF. CDR3 nucleotides: TGTGCCAGCAGCCCGTACAGGGGGCCGTCCTACGAGCAGTACTTC.

Comment on this clone: A far larger clone is one base from this, pointing to a likely read error. This CDR3 is also generated by other DNA sequences in the sample. V usage is TRBV7-8 and J usage is TRBJ1-1; TRBD1 is a possible D gene (5 bases). The V gene lost 6 bases and the J gene lost 2 bases, with 10 bases spanning the gap. The CDR3 is 13 residues long. From germline, CDR1 is SGHVS and CDR2 FQNEAQ. The CDR3, as DNA: TGTGCCAGCAGACGGGACGGTAACACTGAAGCTTTCTTT. It encodes CASRRDGNTEAFF. Complete variable domain (other parts from reference TRBV7-8 and TRBJ1-1): GAGVSQSPRYKVAKRGQDVALRCDPISGHVSLFWYQQALGQGPEFLTYFQNEAQLDKSGLPSDRFFAERPEGSVSTLKIQRTQQEDSAVYLCASRRDGNTEAFFGQGTRLTVV.